Included here is one TCR beta chain sequence, with context. The CDR3 has 16 amino acids. Germline CDR1 is SGHKS and CDR2 is YYEKEE (reference sequence). After removal of 4 bases from V and 4 bases from J, the junction contained 12 bases not matched to a gene. The sample originates from a study of T cells in Graves' hyperthyroidism and ophthalmopathy. The overall study: Peripheral blood draws took place at initial diagnosis, ahead of any treatment.

Amplified TCR beta CDR3 regions came from RNA transcripts. HTBI primers drove first-round RT-PCR of the TCR CDR3. MiXCR, applied by TCRdb to the multiplex PCR reads, yields one record per CDR3 protein. The table includes approximately 420,000 distinct CDR3 sequences, about an eighth detected once. Patients between 18 and 65 years old had hyperthyroidism, newly diagnosed and lasting under 2 months. Material: blood. The clonotype originates from a woman aged 18-35 years with Graves' hyperthyroidism. The chain has TRBV5-5 and TRBJ2-7, with 9 bases fitting TRBD2. The CDR3 DNA reads TGTGCCAGCAGCGTTCAAAGCGGGAGGAACGGGTACGAGCAGTACTTC. Its translation is CASSVQSGRNGYEQYF.